These 13 T cell receptor beta chains were all obtained from the same sample, sequenced in a study of blood T cells in healthy people across ages. Combining a sample-barcoded 5' primer with a J-beta primer mix, a second PCR ran for roughly 7 to 12 cycles. A single record per CDR3 protein comes from TCRdb applying MiXCR to the 5' RACE reads. The sample contains about 780,000 distinct CDR3 sequences, 46% of which appear only once. The specimen sequenced was blood. The receptors here all came from a man older than 75 in good health.

A remark on this clonotype: With a much larger clone just one base away, this may be a read error. The V call is TRBV14, the J call TRBJ2-5; a weak D match, TRBD2 (5 bases). The CDR3 loop spans 14 amino acids. The V end lost 1 base, the J end lost 11 bases, and 17 bases lay between the germline ends. Germline assignment: CDR1 SGHDN and CDR2 FVKESK. Here the CDR3 reads CASSQAGIHNEQYF. CDR3 DNA sequence: TGTGCCAGCAGCCAAGCCGGGATCCACAATGAGCAGTACTTC.

This clonotype was seen a few times. V usage is TRBV20-1 and J usage is TRBJ2-5; D ambiguous. The assigned J gene may be wrong: the sequence end matches TRBJ2-7 better. CDR1 is DFQATT and CDR2 is SNEGSKA in the germline V gene (reference sequence). There are 11 residues in the CDR3. The CDR3 nucleotides read TGCAGTGCTAGAGGGAGCTCCGAGCAGTACTTC. Amino acids: CSARGSSEQYF.

In its sample, this clonotype was seen a few times. The rearrangement links TRBV5-5 to TRBJ1-1; the D is unclear. The CDR3 is 14 residues long. V lost 4 bases, J lost 0 bases, and 10 bases lay in between. Germline lookup yields CDR1 SGHKS and CDR2 YYEKEE (reference sequence). CDR3 sequence reads: CASSNYLMNTEAFF. CDR3 DNA sequence: TGTGCCAGCAGCAACTACCTTATGAACACTGAAGCTTTCTTT.

This clonotype was detected only a few times. The rearrangement joins TRBV12-3 or TRBV12-4 to TRBJ2-1; 8 bases line up with TRBD2. This CDR3 has 17 residues. V shed 3 bases and J 7 bases; nucleotides not matched to a gene: 14. CDR3 coding DNA: TGTGCCAGCAGTTTTACTAGCGGAGCCAGTAGTGGAAATGAGCAGTTCTTC. Amino acids: CASSFTSGASSGNEQFF.

This chain connects TRBV6-5 to TRBJ1-1, with 8 bases lining up with TRBD1. The CDR3 length is 14 residues. The V gene end was trimmed by 5 bases and the J gene end by 3 bases; junction bases not matched to a gene: 5. Looked up from germline, CDR1 is MNHEY and CDR2 is SVGAGI. CDR3 DNA sequence: TGTGCCAGCAGTCTTTACAGGGGGGACACTGAAGCTTTCTTT. Its translation: CASSLYRGDTEAFF.

J is TRBJ2-5 and V is TRBV30, with TRBD1 matching over 7 bases. J lost 5 bases, V lost 8 bases, and 17 bases had no gene match. CDR3 size: 15 residues. Germline V CDR1 and CDR2: GTSNPN, SVGIG (reference sequence). The CDR3 nucleotides read TGTGCCGTTCATTCTGGGGGACAGAATTGGGAGACCCAGTACTTC. Its protein product is CAVHSGGQNWETQYF. The full variable domain, completed using reference TRBV30 and TRBJ2-5, is SQTIHQWPATLVQPVGSPLSLECTVEGTSNPNLYWYRQAAGRGLQLLFYSVGIGQISSEVPQNLSASRPQDRQFILSSKKLLLSDSGFYLCAVHSGGQNWETQYFGPGTRLLVL.

The rearrangement uses TRBV5-1 and TRBJ2-3, with 9 bases lining up with TRBD1. Germline V CDR1 and CDR2: SGHRS, YFSETQ. With 4 bases clipped from V and 7 bases from J, the junction kept 13 bases outside the gene matches. The CDR3 consists of 16 residues. CDR3 amino acids: CASSPRTGVVEYTQYF. Written as DNA, the CDR3 is TGCGCCAGCAGCCCGCGGACAGGGGTGGTGGAGTATACGCAGTATTTT.

Points on this clonotype: This may stem from a read error, because a much larger clone lies one nucleotide away. This chain connects TRBV4-3 to TRBJ2-1; TRBD1 agrees at 10 bases. TRBJ2-7 explains the end of the DNA better; the J call may be wrong. There are 20 residues in the CDR3. Germline CDR1 is LGHNA and CDR2 is YSLEER. CDR3 nucleotides: TGCGCCAGCAGCCAAGGTGATGACAGGGGGCGTCTAGCGGTCGTGAATGAGCAGTACTTC. Its translation: CASSQGDDRGRLAVVNEQYF.

The chain links TRBV20-1 to TRBJ2-7; D call uncertain. Between the trimmed V and J ends, which lost 2 bases and 0 bases, there was a span of 8 bases. This CDR3 contains 13 residues. Germline CDR1 and CDR2: DFQATT and SNEGSKA (reference sequence). The chain's CDR3 is CSARTTASYEQYF. CDR3 sequence (DNA): TGCAGTGCTAGAACCACAGCCTCCTACGAGCAGTACTTC.

With regard to this clonotype: With a much larger clone just one base away, this may be a read error. The chain uses TRBV12-3 or TRBV12-4 and TRBJ2-5; a weak D match, TRBD2 (5 bases). The CDR3 consists of 14 residues. The germline V and J ends were trimmed by 5 bases and 5 bases, with 15 bases remaining between them. The CDR3 DNA sequence: TGTGCCAGCAGTGTAGAGGGCGTACTGGAGACCCAGTACTTC. Its translation: CASSVEGVLETQYF.

The gene calls are TRBV6-5 and TRBJ2-7; D gene unclear. This CDR3 contains 12 residues. Germline CDR1 reads MNHEY; CDR2 reads SVGAGI. Trimming took off 5 bases at V and 7 bases at J, with 12 bases between the two ends. CDR3 DNA: TGTGCCAGCAGTAACAACGTCAGGGAGCAGTACTTC. It specifies CASSNNVREQYF.

This clonotype has more than one count but fewer than ten. J is TRBJ2-1 and V is TRBV6-5; 8 nucleotides line up with TRBD2. The CDR3 is 13 amino acids. Looked up from germline, CDR1 is MNHEY and CDR2 is SVGAGI. V shed 5 bases and J 8 bases; nucleotides not matched to a gene: 5. CDR3 sequence: CASSDLGGDEQFF. CDR3 in DNA: TGTGCCAGCAGTGACCTCGGGGGGGATGAGCAGTTCTTC.

The chain has TRBV12-3 or TRBV12-4 and TRBJ2-4, with D tentatively TRBD1 (6 bases). V was trimmed by 5 bases and J by 13 bases, leaving 12 bases between them. The CDR3 has 11 amino acids. CDR3: CASSPPGAQYF. The CDR3 DNA sequence: TGTGCCAGCAGTCCACCAGGGGCGCAGTACTTC.